This T cell receptor (beta chain) was recovered during a study of blood T cell repertoires in COVID-19 (dated by TCRdb to 2020 to 2021). With respect to the entire study: Samples from collaborators originated in the United States, Italy and Spain and spanned both the acute and convalescent phases of COVID-19. The sample metadata nearly always contained a de-identified subject ID, COVID-19 status, age in years and sex. Where available, HLA class I and class II types were taken from metadata supplied by the sample provider and were not determined by assay-based typing. The prospective study material was composed of cDNA or gDNA derived from T cells, B-cell-depleted T cells, or PBMCs. The samples were drawn from the first 160 participants of the ongoing ImmuneRACE study and from over 950 subjects provided by 6 global collaborators. Deeply sampled blood TCRbeta repertoires from subjects exposed to, actively infected with, or recovered from COVID-19 were included in the dataset. The repertoires were made available in a free public database intended to serve as a resource for research on the immune response to SARS-CoV-2.

The investigation overall reported the following: Clinical and demographic metadata were provided uncurated, with the amount varying by source and participant.

Only a few counts were recorded for this clone. This receptor's antigen is unknown. Per-base qualities were not stored, and no clone one base away is much larger. The immunoSEQ Assay, a bias-controlled multiplex PCR, was used to amplify TCRbeta CDR3 regions from genomic DNA. Regarding the original processing steps: Nucleated cell counts per sample were estimated from amplification of reference gene primers within the assay. To quantify the absolute abundance of each unique TCRbeta CDR3 rearrangement, sequence reads were collapsed and filtered. For each sample, productive Simpson clonality was calculated by taking the square root of Simpson's diversity index across productive rearrangements. Sourced from immuneACCESS, this table was stored by TCRdb with only in-frame sequences that have V and J called. A share of the clones is absent; for the studies checked, an unresolved V gene accounts for under half, and the remainder has no known explanation. V and J calls and clone size are copied from that table; D and trimming were computed from the DNA. This sample gives more than 90,000 clones in total; around 85% of them show up just once. The ten largest clones take up more than 30% of the sample.

Whole blood was collected in K2EDTA tubes by collaborating institutions according to the institutions' own protocols. For TCRbeta analysis, collaborators shipped samples as frozen whole blood, isolated PBMCs, or DNA extracted from either of those sample types. The germline ends are 16 bases apart after V is trimmed by 4 bases and J by 10 bases. Including cysteine and phenylalanine, the CDR3 has 13 amino acids. CDR3 DNA is the only sequence kept; it has 39 bases, read in frame from the first base. Via the germline V gene (reference sequence), CDR1 is LNHDA and CDR2 SQIVND. This TCR was sampled from an elderly man with acute or convalescent COVID-19. The specimen sequenced was peripheral blood. The chain links TRBV19 with TRBJ1-1; possibly the D gene is TRBD1, per 6 matching bases. The CDR3 region has the sequence CASSTRQAASAFF. The nucleotide sequence reads as follows: TGTGCCAGTAGTACCCGACAGGCGGCGTCAGCTTTCTTT.